The clone carrying this T cell receptor beta chain was seen more than once but under ten times. Antigen specificity is unknown. The investigators reverse transcribed all of the isolated RNA, so they sequenced expressed TCRB transcripts. Libraries were prepared by immunoSEQ multiplex PCR; TCRdb keeps only in-frame clonotypes and omits some of them. The repertoire holds under 300,000 clones, with roughly 13% as singletons. The sample is drawn from a study of beta chain features in type 1 diabetes. Study observations and caveats: A moderate, significant TCRB CDR3 shortening appeared in type 1 diabetes across four CD4+ subsets. Fewer junction insertions and more nucleotide deletions appeared in type 1 diabetes patients. The naive, central memory and Treg TCRB repertoires showed an apparent similarity that was greater among patients than among healthy donors.

The V end lost 4 bases, the J end lost 1 base, and 8 bases lay between the germline ends. Germline V gene data show CDR1 as SGHTS and CDR2 as YDEGEE. The CDR3 consists of 13 residues. The receptor comes from a man aged 25-40 years with type 1 diabetes. This chain links TRBV5-8 with TRBJ1-1; D gene ambiguous. Sequencing used naive CD4+ T cells from blood. CDR3 sequence reads: CASSAVPNTEAFF. The CDR3 nucleotides are TGTGCCAGCAGCGCGGTCCCGAACACTGAAGCTTTCTTT.